This paragraph reports one T cell receptor beta chain. TCR beta CDR3 region amplification was performed from RNA transcripts. Initially, a first-round RT-PCR of the TCR CDR3 employed the HTBI primer set. Via MiXCR, TCRdb re-called the multiplex PCR reads, giving one row per CDR3 protein. The sample has some 380,000 distinct CDR3 sequences; 13% are singletons. This sample was included in a study of T cells in Graves' hyperthyroidism and ophthalmopathy. This CDR3 region has 17 residues. J gave up 6 bases and V 1 base, and 11 bases lay outside the gene matches. Per the germline V gene, CDR1 is LGHNA and CDR2 is YNFKEQ.

The specimen sequenced was blood. The clonotype comes from a young man with Graves' hyperthyroidism that later progressed to Graves' ophthalmopathy. This chain connects TRBV4-2 to TRBJ2-1; 8 nucleotides agree with TRBD2. The CDR3 protein is CASSQVYGGADFNEQFF. The CDR3 region has the DNA TGTGCCAGCAGCCAAGTGTACGGGGGGGCCGACTTCAATGAGCAGTTCTTC.